In its sample, the clone carrying this T cell receptor beta chain was seen once. Sequencing used immunoSEQ multiplex PCR; TCRdb keeps in-frame clones, though not all of them. The profile shows tens of thousands of clones, around 82% of them singletons. The data are from a study of neoadjuvant anti-PD-1 for oral cavity cancer. Turning to the study itself: Patients without progression got a fourth dose around day 43.

Analysis of PBMCs was direct, with no culture step. Trimming removed 3 bases at V and 0 bases at J, with 7 bases between. CDR1 SGHTS and CDR2 YDEGEE come from the germline V gene. The CDR3 extends over 14 amino acids. The sequence came from a person aged 40-85 years with oral cavity squamous cell carcinoma. Sample: PBMCs, taken before nivolumab (anti-PD-1) treatment. The rearrangement uses TRBV5-8 and TRBJ1-5, with a tentative D call TRBD1 (5 bases). The CDR3 DNA sequence: TGTGCCAGCAGCTGGGGGTATAGCAATCAGCCCCAGCATTTT. Its protein is CASSWGYSNQPQHF.